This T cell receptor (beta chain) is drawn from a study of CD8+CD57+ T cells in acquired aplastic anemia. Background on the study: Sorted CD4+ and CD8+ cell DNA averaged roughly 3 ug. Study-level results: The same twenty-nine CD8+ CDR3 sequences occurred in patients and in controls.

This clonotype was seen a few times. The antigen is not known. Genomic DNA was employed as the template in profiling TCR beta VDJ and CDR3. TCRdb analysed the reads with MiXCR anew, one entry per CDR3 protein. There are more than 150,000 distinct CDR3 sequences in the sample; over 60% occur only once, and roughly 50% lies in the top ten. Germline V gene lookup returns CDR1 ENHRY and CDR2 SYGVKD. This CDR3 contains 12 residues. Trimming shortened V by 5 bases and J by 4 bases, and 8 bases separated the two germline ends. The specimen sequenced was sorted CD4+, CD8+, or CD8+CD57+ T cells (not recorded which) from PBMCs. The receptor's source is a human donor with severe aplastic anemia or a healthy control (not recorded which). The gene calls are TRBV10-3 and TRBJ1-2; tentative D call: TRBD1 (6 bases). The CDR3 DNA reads TGTGCCATCAGTAACAGGGTCTATGGCTACACCTTC. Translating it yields CAISNRVYGYTF.